This record concerns one T cell receptor beta chain sequence. Measured with immunoSEQ multiplex PCR; TCRdb has only the in-frame clones, and not every one. The table lists roughly 710,000 clones, around 85% of them singletons. This entry belongs to a study of shared T cell receptors in the human thymus. Trimming shortened V by 0 bases and J by 5 bases, and 11 bases separated the two germline ends. Germline values: CDR1 SGDLS, CDR2 YYNGEE. The CDR3 runs 15 residues. The same data also contributed to another study, on human thymus T cells. That work states: Corrective heart surgery yielded the resections from which the thymus tissue came. Biased V and J segment usage appeared in thymus and peripheral blood.

The chain recombines TRBV9 with TRBJ2-2, with D possibly being TRBD2 (6 bases). The sequenced material came from thymocytes. The receptor comes from a girl under three years old with a congenital heart defect. In DNA, the CDR3 is TGTGCCAGCAGCGTAGATCCCCGGGGGACCGGGGAGCTGTTTTTT. It specifies CASSVDPRGTGELFF.